Listed here are 16 T cell receptor beta chains from one sample, sequenced in a study of blood T cell repertoires in COVID-19. Repertoires were generated with immunoSEQ multiplex PCR, while TCRdb's copy carries only in-frame clones and drops some. The sample holds 25,000 to 35,000 clones, roughly nine tenths seen once. Sequenced sample: peripheral blood. The source of these receptors is a human donor in a cohort sampled during active COVID-19.

This clone was detected once. The chain carries TRBV30 and TRBJ1-1, with TRBD1 identical over 8 bases. The length of the CDR3 is 13 residues. CDR1 and CDR2 from the germline V gene are GTSNPN and SVGIG (reference sequence). Germline trimming cut 4 bases from V and 1 base from J; bases unmatched to any gene: 2. The CDR3 coding sequence is TGTGCCTGGACTGGACAGGGGAACACTGAAGCTTTCTTT. This encodes CAWTGQGNTEAFF.

The chain joins TRBV14 to TRBJ2-2; 8 positions agree with TRBD1. CDR1 SGHDN and CDR2 FVKESK come from the germline V gene. The CDR3 has 18 amino acids. The junction had 7 bases not matched to a gene; V was cut back by 0 bases and J by 1 base. The CDR3 loop reads CASSQERVGQGNTGELFF. In DNA, the CDR3 is TGTGCCAGCAGCCAAGAGCGTGTAGGACAGGGGAACACCGGGGAGCTGTTTTTT.

This clone was seen only once. The V call is TRBV19, the J call TRBJ1-2; D is uncertain. The CDR3 is 15 residues long. The germline CDR1 and CDR2 sequences are LNHDA and SQIVND (reference sequence). V was clipped by 3 bases and J by 6 bases, with 17 bases between them. The CDR3 loop reads CASSIGRARRDGYTF. The CDR3 DNA reads as TGTGCCAGTAGTATCGGGCGGGCGAGGCGGGATGGCTACACCTTC.

The chain carries TRBV12-3 or TRBV12-4 and TRBJ2-3; no clear D gene. The CDR3 loop spans 12 amino acids. V lost 4 bases and J lost 0, with 2 bases in between. As DNA, the CDR3 is TGTGCCAGCAGTTCTAGCACAGATACGCAGTATTTT. Its protein is CASSSSTDTQYF.

This clone turned up a few times. V and J are TRBV7-9 and TRBJ2-7; TRBD2 might be the D (6 bases). Trimming cost V 1 base and J 4 bases, with 11 bases left between them. This CDR3 is built from 14 residues. From germline, CDR1 is SEHNR and CDR2 FQNEAQ (reference sequence). The CDR3 loop reads CASSLGGNIYEQYF. CDR3 coding DNA: TGTGCCAGCAGCTTAGGCGGGAACATTTACGAGCAGTACTTC. Filled out from reference TRBV7-9 and TRBJ2-7, the complete variable domain reads DTGVSQNPRHKITKRGQNVTFRCDPISEHNRLYWYRQTLGQGPEFLTYFQNEAQLEKSRLLSDRFSAERPKGSFSTLEIQRTEQGDSAMYLCASSLGGNIYEQYFGPGTRLTVT.

This clone is labeled medium-sized. V and J are TRBV12-5 and TRBJ2-7; weak D call: TRBD1 (6 bases). V was shortened by 6 bases and J by 1 base, with 10 bases between the two germline ends. CDR3 size: 13 residues. Germline assignment: CDR1 LGHNT and CDR2 FRNRAP. The CDR3 region is CASGPTGSYEQYF. In DNA form, the CDR3 reads TGTGCTAGTGGGCCTACAGGGTCCTACGAGCAGTACTTC.

This chain joins TRBV4-3 and TRBJ1-3; weak D call: TRBD1 (5 bases). This CDR3 comprises 17 residues. Germline-derived CDR1 and CDR2 are LGHNA and YSLEER. Trimming shortened V by 2 bases and J by 0 bases, and 14 bases separated the two germline ends. The CDR3 spells CASSQHRTSLSGNTIYF. In DNA form, the CDR3 reads TGCGCCAGCAGCCAACATAGGACATCCCTCTCTGGAAACACCATATATTTT.

V and J are TRBV7-3 and TRBJ2-1, with D maybe TRBD2 (6 bases). In germline, CDR1 is SGHTA, CDR2 FQGTGA. Trimming pared 2 bases from V and 3 bases from J, leaving 14 bases between. The CDR3 consists of 16 residues. This CDR3 reads CASSLFKSGHYNEQFF. The CDR3 coding sequence is TGTGCCAGCAGCTTATTTAAAAGCGGGCACTACAATGAGCAGTTCTTC.

V usage is TRBV28 and J usage is TRBJ2-7, with TRBD2 matching over 8 bases. Per the germline V gene, CDR1 is MDHEN and CDR2 is SYDVKM. V gave up 1 base and J gave up 3 bases; unmatched junction bases: 14. The CDR3 has 18 amino acids. Here the CDR3 reads CASSLSPPTGGLYYEQYF. DNA of the CDR3: TGTGCCAGCAGTTTATCTCCCCCGACGGGGGGGCTTTACTACGAGCAGTACTTC.

The CDR3: CASSQVPGQSEAFF. CDR3 sequence (DNA): TGTGCCAGCAGCCAAGTTCCGGGACAGTCTGAAGCTTTCTTT. The rearrangement links TRBV3-1 (or the pseudogene TRBV3-2) to TRBJ1-1; 7 bases line up with TRBD1. The V gene's germline CDR1 is LGHDT and CDR2 YNNKEL (reference sequence). CDR3 size: 14 residues. J gave up 6 bases and V 1 base, and 5 bases lay outside the gene matches.

The genes are TRBV10-3 and TRBJ2-4, with 9 bases lining up with TRBD2. The germline CDR1 and CDR2 sequences are ENHRY and SYGVKD. The CDR3 extends over 14 amino acids. J was trimmed by 7 bases and V by 5 bases; bases with no gene match: 6. CDR3 in DNA: TGTGCCATCAGTACGCGGGAGGGGGGGAACATTCAGTACTTC. The encoded protein is CAISTREGGNIQYF.

The V call is TRBV30, the J call TRBJ2-7; perhaps TRBD2 as D (7 bases). The germline CDR1 and CDR2 sequences are GTSNPN and SVGIG (reference sequence). Trimming stripped 2 bases from V and 3 bases from J, with 11 bases between. CDR3 length: 13 amino acids. The CDR3 reads CAWSPGGRYEQYF. The CDR3 region has the DNA TGTGCCTGGAGTCCCGGGGGGCGCTACGAGCAGTACTTC.

This chain joins TRBV5-6 and TRBJ2-1, with 7 nucleotides matching TRBD2. V trimming: 3 bases; J trimming: 4 bases; junction bases outside the gene matches: 10. Germline assignment: CDR1 SGHDT and CDR2 YYEEEE. The CDR3 spans 16 residues. CDR3 bases: TGTGCCAGCAGCTCATTCTACTTGCGGGAGTACAATGAGCAGTTCTTC. Translation: CASSSFYLREYNEQFF.

V gene TRBV5-4 combines with J gene TRBJ2-5; possible D gene TRBD2, 6 bases. The V and J ends lost 3 bases and 1 base respectively, with 19 bases between them. Germline V lookup: CDR1 SGHNT, CDR2 YYREEE (reference sequence). The CDR3 contains 17 residues. CDR3 nucleotide sequence: TGTGCCAGCAGCTGGGGGGTAACTAGGGGAGGCCAAGAGACCCAGTACTTC. Translation: CASSWGVTRGGQETQYF.

V usage is TRBV10-1 and J usage is TRBJ1-4; possible D gene TRBD1, 5 bases. In germline, CDR1 is WNHNN, CDR2 SYGVQD (reference sequence). V dropped 2 bases and J dropped 5 bases, with 18 bases sitting between them. The length of the CDR3 is 17 residues. This CDR3 reads CASSEEAGILQNEKLFF. The CDR3 region has the DNA TGCGCCAGCAGTGAGGAAGCAGGGATTCTGCAGAATGAAAAACTGTTTTTT.

This clone was detected only once. This rearrangement joins TRBV10-1 to TRBJ2-1; TRBD1 matches at 10 bases. CDR1 and CDR2 from the germline V gene are WNHNN and SYGVQD (reference sequence). CDR3 length equals 14 residues. Germline trimming cut 6 bases from V and 8 bases from J; bases unmatched to any gene: 7. The CDR3 here is CASRPGQGRDEQFF. CDR3 bases: TGCGCCAGCAGACCGGGACAGGGGAGGGATGAGCAGTTCTTC.